The clone carrying this TCR beta chain was seen a few times. Its target is unknown. The sample comes from a study of T cell responses to AZD1222 COVID-19 vaccine. Profiled with immunoSEQ multiplex PCR; TCRdb holds only in-frame clones, not every one. Altogether around 160,000 clones are present, roughly nine tenths being singletons, with the ten largest covering approximately 1.5%. Looked up from germline, CDR1 is SEHNR and CDR2 is FQNEAQ (reference sequence). The CDR3 runs to 14 residues. V shed 3 bases, J shed 4 bases, and the junction held 5 bases outside the gene matches. General study results and limits: Repertoires in all cases were sampled only once the peak T cell response had passed. Baseline seropositivity characterized only six or seven AZD1222 recipients.

The gene calls are TRBV7-9 and TRBJ2-5, with 7 bases fitting TRBD2. This clonotype originated in an adult in good health. The source was peripheral blood, collected on day 0 of AZD1222 vaccination. The CDR3 reads CASSFAGAGETQYF. In DNA form, the CDR3 reads TGTGCCAGCAGCTTCGCGGGAGCAGGAGAGACCCAGTACTTC.